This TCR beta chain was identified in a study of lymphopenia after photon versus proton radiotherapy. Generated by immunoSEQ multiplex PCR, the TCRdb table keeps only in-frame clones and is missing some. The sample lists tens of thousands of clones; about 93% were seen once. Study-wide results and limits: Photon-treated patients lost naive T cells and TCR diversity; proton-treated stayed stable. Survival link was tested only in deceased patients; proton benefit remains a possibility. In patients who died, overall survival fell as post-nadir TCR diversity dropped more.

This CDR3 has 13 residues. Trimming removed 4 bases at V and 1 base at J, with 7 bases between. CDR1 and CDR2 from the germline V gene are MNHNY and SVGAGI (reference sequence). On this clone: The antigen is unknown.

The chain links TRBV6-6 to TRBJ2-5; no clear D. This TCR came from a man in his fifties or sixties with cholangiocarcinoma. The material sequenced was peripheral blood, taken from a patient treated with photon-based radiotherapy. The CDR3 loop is CASSSMLQETQYF. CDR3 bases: TGTGCCAGCAGTTCCATGCTCCAAGAGACCCAGTACTTC.